A selection of T cell receptor beta chains follows, all from one sample in a study of cytomegalovirus exposure and HLA in healthy donors. Data came from immunoSEQ multiplex PCR; TCRdb stores just in-frame clones and leaves some out. The sample lists about 150,000 clones, over 60% occurring once. The sample consisted of PBMCs. The receptors originated from a female donor in good health and CMV-seropositive. CDR3s include the opening cysteine and the closing phenylalanine or tryptophan. A D gene is named only where the DNA matches it firmly. The listing skips clone size in some rows; elsewhere it reads once, few, many or a size class.

v_call	clone_size	d_call	cdr3_length	j_call	cdr3_nt	cdr3_aa
TRBV4-1	.	TRBD1	17	TRBJ1-4	TGCGCCAGCAGCCAACTACTGACAGGGGAGCGATTTGAAAAACTGTTTTTT	CASSQLLTGERFEKLFF
TRBV7-9	.	.	16	TRBJ2-7	TGTGCCAGCAGCTTAGTGGCGGCAGGGGAGAGGCACGAGCAGTACTTC	CASSLVAAGERHEQYF
TRBV7-7	.	TRBD1	13	TRBJ2-5	TGTGCCAGCAGTAGACAGGGCGGGGAGACCCAGTACTTC	CASSRQGGETQYF
TRBV19	.	TRBD1	10	TRBJ2-7	TGTGCCAGTAGTGGGGGACAGTCCCTCTTC	CASSGGQSLF
TRBV30	.	TRBD1	15	TRBJ1-6	TGTGCCTGGAGTGTATCTTACAGGGGAGATTCACCCCTCCACTTT	CAWSVSYRGDSPLHF
TRBV30	.	.	12	TRBJ2-1	TGTGCCTGGCGTCGAGGACTCGATGAGCAGTTCTTC	CAWRRGLDEQFF
TRBV2	.	.	15	TRBJ1-5	TGTGCCAGCAGTGAAAGAGCAGGGGCCAATCAGCCCCAGCATTTT	CASSERAGANQPQHF
TRBV7-3	.	TRBD1	15	TRBJ2-7	TGTGCCAGCAGCTTATCTGGACAGGGGGACTACGAGCAGTACTTC	CASSLSGQGDYEQYF
TRBV27	.	TRBD1	16	TRBJ1-3	TGTGCCAGCGGGCCGAAGGGACAGGGGTCTGGAAACACCATATATTTT	CASGPKGQGSGNTIYF
TRBV7-9	.	TRBD1	13	TRBJ1-5	TGTGCCAGTAGACAGGGAAACAATCAGCCCCAGCATTTT	CASRQGNNQPQHF
TRBV2	once	TRBD1	14	TRBJ2-7	TGTGCCAGCAGCCGGGACAGGGGATCCTACGAGCAGTACTTC	CASSRDRGSYEQYF
TRBV25-1	.	TRBD1	16	TRBJ1-1	TGTGCCAGCAGTGATTCAGGGGGCCGAAGGAACACTGAAGCTTTCTTT	CASSDSGGRRNTEAFF
TRBV5-1	.	.	14	TRBJ2-7	TGCGCCAGCAGCTTGGCCGTCTCCTCCTACGAGCAGTACTTC	CASSLAVSSYEQYF
TRBV4-1	.	TRBD2	16	TRBJ2-7	TGCGCCAGCAGCCAGCGACTAGCGGGAGGCACCTACGAGCAGTACTTC	CASSQRLAGGTYEQYF
TRBV7-2	.	.	13	TRBJ1-1	TGTGCCAGCAGCCGCACAGGGATCACTGAAGCTTTCTTT	CASSRTGITEAFF
TRBV29-1	.	.	11	TRBJ1-1	TGCAGCGTTGCAGGGCCCTCGGGCGCTTTCTTT	CSVAGPSGAFF
TRBV7-2	.	.	14	TRBJ2-7	TGTGCCAGCAGCTTAGGTCTAGCGAACTACGAGCAGTACTTC	CASSLGLANYEQYF
TRBV28	.	.	14	TRBJ1-4	TGTGCCAGCAGTTCTGTACGCGGTAATGAAAAACTGTTTTTT	CASSSVRGNEKLFF
TRBV27	.	TRBD1	15	TRBJ1-6	TGTGCCAGCAGTACGCGGACAGGAAGAAATTCACCCCTCCACTTT	CASSTRTGRNSPLHF
TRBV5-1	few	.	12	TRBJ1-2	TGCGCCAGCAGCATCGGAGGGGATGGCTACACCTTC	CASSIGGDGYTF
TRBV13	.	TRBD2	14	TRBJ2-5	TGTGCCAGCAGCACTCTAGCGGGAGTTGGGACCCAGTACTTC	CASSTLAGVGTQYF
TRBV6-5	few	TRBD1	12	TRBJ2-5	TGTGCCAGCAGTTCCACAGGGGGGACCCAGTACTTC	CASSSTGGTQYF
TRBV11-2	few	.	18	TRBJ2-3	TGTGCCAGCAGCCCGTCAGATTGGGGGACAACTAGCACAGATACGCAGTATTTT	CASSPSDWGTTSTDTQYF
TRBV4-1	.	TRBD1	15	TRBJ2-1	TGCGCCAGCAGCCAGGGAGGGGACAGGGGGCATGAGCAGTTCTTC	CASSQGGDRGHEQFF
TRBV28	.	.	17	TRBJ2-3	TGTGCCAGCAGTGCCCCCCTTCTCGCGGGAAACACAGATACGCAGTATTTT	CASSAPLLAGNTDTQYF
TRBV7-2	.	TRBD2	14	TRBJ2-7	TGTGCCAGCAGCGGCGGACTAGCGAACTACGAGCAGTACTTC	CASSGGLANYEQYF
TRBV6-1	.	.	14	TRBJ2-2	TGTGCCAGCAGTAGACGACAGAAGGCCGGGGAGCTGTTTTTT	CASSRRQKAGELFF
TRBV6-1	once	TRBD2	15	TRBJ2-3	TGTGCCAGCAGTCCCCCTAGCGGGAGATTGGATACGCAGTATTTT	CASSPPSGRLDTQYF
TRBV6-5	.	TRBD1	14	TRBJ1-1	TGTGCCAGCAGCCAGGGACAGTCCAACACTGAAGCTTTCTTT	CASSQGQSNTEAFF
TRBV7-2	.	.	14	TRBJ1-5	TGTGCCAGCAGCGGACGGGGTAGCAATCAGCCCCAGCATTTT	CASSGRGSNQPQHF
TRBV6-5	.	.	14	TRBJ2-3	TGTGCCAGCAGCCAAAGCGGTAGCACAGATACGCAGTATTTT	CASSQSGSTDTQYF
TRBV7-2	.	.	12	TRBJ2-5	TGTGCCAGCAGCTTAGTGCGGGAGACCCAGTACTTC	CASSLVRETQYF
TRBV5-1	.	TRBD2	17	TRBJ2-1	TGCGCCAGCAGCTTGGCCTTAGCGGGTTCCCTCTCAGGCGAGCAGTTCTTC	CASSLALAGSLSGEQFF
TRBV2	once	.	14	TRBJ1-3	TGTGCCAGCAGCAAACAGGGACCGAGAAACACCATATATTTT	CASSKQGPRNTIYF
TRBV10-2	.	.	15	TRBJ2-7	TGCGCCAGCAGAAGCGGCTATTTGGGGTTGAACGAGCAGTACTTC	CASRSGYLGLNEQYF
TRBV5-1	.	.	14	TRBJ1-1	TGCGCCAGCAGCTTGCGGGGGGCCGACACTGAAGCTTTCTTT	CASSLRGADTEAFF
TRBV7-9	once	.	14	TRBJ2-5	TGTGCCAGCAGCTTAACACAGGACCAAGAGACCCAGTACTTC	CASSLTQDQETQYF
TRBV21-1	.	.	17	TRBJ2-2	TGTGCCAGCAGCAAAGCTGAGGGACAGGCAAACACCGGGGAGCTGTTTTTT	CASSKAEGQANTGELFF
TRBV6-1	.	.	14	TRBJ1-4	TGTGCCAGCAGTGAAGGGGGGGGTTTCGAAAAACTGTTTTTT	CASSEGGGFEKLFF
TRBV14	.	TRBD1	14	TRBJ2-7	TGTGCCAGCAGCCAAGGACAGGGAGCGGAAGAGCAGTACTTC	CASSQGQGAEEQYF
TRBV2	.	TRBD2	15	TRBJ2-5	TGTGCCAGCAGTGGACTAGCGGGAAGCTTGGAGACCCAGTACTTC	CASSGLAGSLETQYF
TRBV6-5	.	.	16	TRBJ1-2	TGTGCCAGCAGTTACGACCACGGAGGGTCCAACTATGGCTACACCTTC	CASSYDHGGSNYGYTF
TRBV30	.	.	14	TRBJ1-4	TGTGCCTGGACAGCGGGACACGGTAATGAAAAACTGTTTTTT	CAWTAGHGNEKLFF
TRBV5-6	.	.	13	TRBJ2-5	TGTGCCAGCAGCCCCCCATCCCAAGAGACCCAGTACTTC	CASSPPSQETQYF
TRBV7-2	few	TRBD1	13	TRBJ2-7	TGTGCCAGCAGCTGGACAGGGGGCTACGAGCAGTACTTC	CASSWTGGYEQYF
TRBV15	.	TRBD1	14	TRBJ1-1	TGTGCCACCAGCAGAAAACAGGGGTACACTGAAGCTTTCTTT	CATSRKQGYTEAFF